Sequencing of this TCR beta chain was carried out in a study of radiotherapy plus CTLA-4 blockade in lung cancer. Method: immunoSEQ multiplex PCR; TCRdb's copy keeps in-frame clones and lacks some. This sample carries around 49,000 clones, 85% of them seen once, and the ten largest clones take about a quarter. The V gene's germline CDR1 is MNHEY and CDR2 SVGAGI. This CDR3 is built from 14 residues. V shed 8 bases and J 4 bases; nucleotides not matched to a gene: 4. The sequencing used peripheral blood, collected from a patient treated with radiotherapy plus ipilimumab. This chain uses TRBV6-5 with TRBJ2-6; 8 nucleotides align to TRBD1. This TCR was sampled from a human donor with non-small cell lung cancer whose response to radiotherapy plus ipilimumab could not be evaluated. Written as DNA, the CDR3 is TGTGCCAGCTCAGGGGGCGCCGGGGCCAACGTCCTGACTTTC. This gives the protein CASSGGAGANVLTF.